A single T cell receptor (beta chain) is shown here with its context. The data were taken from a study of blood T cell repertoires in COVID-19. As for the study in general: Acute and convalescent COVID-19 specimens originated in the United States, Italy and Spain. Nucleic acid was either cDNA or gDNA, and it came from T cells, B-cell-depleted T cells, or PBMCs.

In the authors' workflow: Using reference gene primer amplification, nucleated cell counts were estimated. This table comes from immunoSEQ multiplex PCR, and its TCRdb copy is limited to in-frame clones, with some not included. D and trimming were read from the DNA, whereas the V and J calls and clone size are those reported in that table. The sample lists fewer than 140,000 clones; 71% were seen once. CDR1 is GTSNPN, CDR2 SVGIG, per germline (reference sequence). CDR3 length equals 12 residues. V lost 5 bases to trimming and J lost 4 bases; unmatched junction nucleotides: 2. The source is a human donor with acute or convalescent COVID-19. The donor label of this sample is uncertain. Source material: peripheral blood. This chain links TRBV30 with TRBJ1-2; 9 bases align to TRBD1. CDR3 nucleotides: TGTGCCTGGTTACAGGGGGCCTATGGCTACACCTTC. This translates into CAWLQGAYGYTF. The full variable domain, rest sourced from reference TRBV30 and TRBJ1-2, is SQTIHQWPATLVQPVGSPLSLECTVEGTSNPNLYWYRQAAGRGLQLLFYSVGIGQISSEVPQNLSASRPQDRQFILSSKKLLLSDSGFYLCAWLQGAYGYTFGSGTRLTVV.